These T cell receptor beta chains were read from a single sample in a study of blood T cell repertoires in COVID-19. Clones were sequenced by immunoSEQ multiplex PCR, and TCRdb holds only the in-frame ones, with some missing. The sample lists around 26,000 clones, roughly 90% occurring once. The specimen was peripheral blood. These TCRs come from a human donor in a cohort sampled during active COVID-19. CDR3s include the opening cysteine and the closing phenylalanine or tryptophan. Each record gives: V gene, D gene, CDR3 length, J gene, clone size, CDR3 DNA, CDR3 protein. A D gene is named only where the DNA matches it firmly. The listing skips clone size in some rows; elsewhere it reads once, few, many or a size class.

TRBV12-3/TRBV12-4	NA	12	TRBJ1-1	NA	TGTGCCAGTACAGGTATGAACACTGAAGCTTTCTTT	CASTGMNTEAFF
TRBV27	TRBD2	13	TRBJ2-3	NA	TGTGCCAGCAGTTTACGGGGGGTAGATACGCAGTATTTT	CASSLRGVDTQYF
TRBV7-9	NA	15	TRBJ2-7	NA	TGTGCCAGCAGCTTAAGCTCAGGGGATCCCAACGAGCAGTACTTC	CASSLSSGDPNEQYF
TRBV12-5	NA	14	TRBJ2-5	NA	TGTGCTAGTGGTCTCTACCCAAGACAAGAGACCCAGTACTTC	CASGLYPRQETQYF
TRBV25-1	TRBD1	13	TRBJ2-3	NA	TGTGCCAGCAGTGGACAGGGTACAGATACGCAGTATTTT	CASSGQGTDTQYF
TRBV3-1/TRBV3-2	NA	15	TRBJ1-4	few	TGTGCCAGCAGCCAAGAACGGCGGACAAATGAAAAACTGTTTTTT	CASSQERRTNEKLFF
TRBV9	NA	12	TRBJ1-2	NA	TGTGCCAGCAGCGTAGAAGAGAGGGGCTACACCTTC	CASSVEERGYTF
TRBV3-1/TRBV3-2	NA	12	TRBJ2-1	once	TGTGCCAGCAGCCAAGATATCCGGGAGCAGTTCTTC	CASSQDIREQFF
TRBV9	NA	13	TRBJ1-1	NA	TGTGCCAGCAGCGTCGACAGAAACACTGAAGCTTTCTTT	CASSVDRNTEAFF
TRBV27	NA	13	TRBJ2-5	once	TGTGCCAGCAGTTCCAGGGGTATGGAGACCCAGTACTTC	CASSSRGMETQYF
TRBV6-5	NA	13	TRBJ2-7	NA	TGTGCCAGCAGAAAACAGGGAAGCTACGAGCAGTACTTC	CASRKQGSYEQYF
TRBV7-2	TRBD1	13	TRBJ2-1	NA	TGTGCCAGCAGCGGACAGGGATACAATGAGCAGTTCTTC	CASSGQGYNEQFF
TRBV9	NA	15	TRBJ2-3	NA	TGTGCCAGCAGCGTAGCGGTAGTTGAATCGGATACGCAGTATTTT	CASSVAVVESDTQYF
TRBV30	TRBD1	14	TRBJ2-1	NA	TGTGCCTGGAGTTGGACAGGGGGTCGCAATGAGCAGTTCTTC	CAWSWTGGRNEQFF
TRBV5-4	TRBD2	14	TRBJ2-2	NA	TGTGCCTTCCGGTCGGGGGGAGACACCGGGGAGCTGTTTTTT	CAFRSGGDTGELFF
TRBV18	TRBD2	15	TRBJ2-1	once	TGTGCCAGCTCACGCACTAGCGGGGTGTACAATGAGCAGTTCTTC	CASSRTSGVYNEQFF
TRBV6-4	TRBD2	15	TRBJ2-3	NA	TGTGCCAGCAGTCCCGATAGCGGGGGGACAGATACGCAGTATTTT	CASSPDSGGTDTQYF
TRBV12-5	NA	13	TRBJ2-7	few	TGTGCTAGTGGTTTGGTGATCGGTTACGAGCAGTACTTC	CASGLVIGYEQYF
TRBV19	NA	13	TRBJ1-1	NA	TGTGCCAGTAGTATTCTAGGTCGCGCTGAAGCTTTCTTT	CASSILGRAEAFF
TRBV11-2	TRBD2	17	TRBJ2-1	NA	TGTGCCAGCAGCTTAGTCGGAGCGGGAGGGGTGATCAATGAGCAGTTCTTC	CASSLVGAGGVINEQFF
TRBV12-3/TRBV12-4	NA	13	TRBJ1-2	NA	TGTGCCAGCAACACAGGAAGGGGTCATGGCTACACCTTC	CASNTGRGHGYTF
TRBV16	NA	15	TRBJ2-7	NA	TGTGCCAGCAGCCCGAGTCTGACAGGCCCGAGGGAGCAGTACTTC	CASSPSLTGPREQYF
TRBV18	NA	14	TRBJ1-2	NA	TGTGCCAGCTCACCAGGGGGCAGGAACTATGGCTACACCTTC	CASSPGGRNYGYTF
TRBV4-3	TRBD1	13	TRBJ1-2	NA	TGCGCCAGCAGCCCGGCGACAGGGGATGGCTACACCTTC	CASSPATGDGYTF
TRBV6-1	TRBD1	15	TRBJ1-6	NA	TGTGCCAGCAGTGACGAAGGACAGGGTTTTTCACCCCTCCACTTT	CASSDEGQGFSPLHF
TRBV9	TRBD2	16	TRBJ2-2	NA	TGTGCCAGCAGCGGGGGGACCAGCGGGGCGCCCGGGGAGCTGTTTTTT	CASSGGTSGAPGELFF
TRBV7-2	TRBD2	14	TRBJ2-1	NA	TGTGCCAGCAGCTCTAGCGGCTCCTACAATGAGCAGTTCTTC	CASSSSGSYNEQFF
TRBV18	NA	22	TRBJ1-1	NA	TGTGCCAGCTCACCGCACCAGAGGGGAGGAGGTGGGTGGCCTCCTCCGGACACTGAAGCTTTCTTT	CASSPHQRGGGGWPPPDTEAFF
TRBV5-6	TRBD2	15	TRBJ2-1	NA	TGTGCCAGCAGCCGCGGACTAGCGGCGTACAATGAGCAGTTCTTC	CASSRGLAAYNEQFF
TRBV30	NA	12	TRBJ2-3	NA	TGTGCCTGGAGCCCCCGCGGGGATACGCAGTATTTT	CAWSPRGDTQYF
TRBV5-4	TRBD2	13	TRBJ2-5	NA	TGTGCCAGCAGCCGGGACTATCAAGAGACCCAGTACTTC	CASSRDYQETQYF
TRBV3-1/TRBV3-2	NA	15	TRBJ2-5	NA	TGTGCCAGCAGCCAGGGGTTCGGGGGAGGTGAGACCCAGTACTTC	CASSQGFGGGETQYF
TRBV5-4	TRBD2	15	TRBJ2-7	NA	TGTGCCAGCAGCCTAGGACTAGCGGCCTCCTACGAGCAGTACTTC	CASSLGLAASYEQYF
TRBV6-5	TRBD2	15	TRBJ2-1	NA	TGTGCCAGCAGCCCAACGGGGGGGACCTACAATGAGCAGTTCTTC	CASSPTGGTYNEQFF
TRBV9	TRBD2	14	TRBJ2-2	once	TGTGCCAGCAGCTTTGGGGGGGACACCGGGGAGCTGTTTTTT	CASSFGGDTGELFF
TRBV9	TRBD1	13	TRBJ1-1	NA	TGTGCCAGCAAGGGGACAGGGTTAACTGAAGCTTTCTTT	CASKGTGLTEAFF
TRBV5-1	NA	15	TRBJ1-5	NA	TGCGCCAGCAGCTTGGACGGAGGGATCGGGCAGCCCCAGCATTTT	CASSLDGGIGQPQHF
TRBV5-1	NA	15	TRBJ2-7	NA	TGCGCCAGCAGCTCCTATCCGTCTACAGGGTACGAGCAGTACTTC	CASSSYPSTGYEQYF
TRBV7-3	NA	13	TRBJ1-1	NA	TGTGCCAGCAGCTTACCAGGGAACACTGAAGCTTTCTTT	CASSLPGNTEAFF
TRBV18	NA	14	TRBJ2-2	NA	TGTGCCAGCTCACCCCAGGGTTCGAACAGGGAGCTGTTTTTT	CASSPQGSNRELFF
TRBV5-6	TRBD1	12	TRBJ1-6	NA	TGTGCCAGCAGCTACAGGGGGTCACCCCTCCACTTT	CASSYRGSPLHF
TRBV18	NA	14	TRBJ1-1	NA	TGTGCCAGCTCACTCGACATCCGTTCTACTGAAGCTTTCTTT	CASSLDIRSTEAFF
TRBV19	NA	18	TRBJ1-6	NA	TGTGCCAGTAGTAGCGTGAGGGCTGGGAGCTCCTATAATTCACCCCTCCACTTT	CASSSVRAGSSYNSPLHF
TRBV5-4	TRBD1	15	TRBJ1-2	NA	TGTGCCAGCAGCACGGACAGGGGCCCTAACTATGGCTACACCTTC	CASSTDRGPNYGYTF
TRBV7-9	TRBD1	15	TRBJ1-5	NA	TGTGCCAGCAGCTCGGACAGGGTTGCGCATCAGCCCCAGCATTTT	CASSSDRVAHQPQHF
TRBV18	TRBD1	17	TRBJ1-6	NA	TGTGCCAGCTCACCCGGGGACAGGGGCTCCTATAATTCACCCCTCCACTTT	CASSPGDRGSYNSPLHF
TRBV5-4	TRBD1	18	TRBJ1-4	NA	TGTGCCAGCAGCCCGGACCGGGACAGGGGTGGGACTAATGAAAAACTGTTTTTT	CASSPDRDRGGTNEKLFF
TRBV29-1	NA	13	TRBJ2-7	NA	TGCAGCGTTGGCGCCGTGGGCCGCTACGAGCAGTACTTC	CSVGAVGRYEQYF
TRBV7-9	TRBD2	15	TRBJ2-5	NA	TGTGCCAGCAAATTAACGACTAGCGGGGGGGAGACCCAGTACTTC	CASKLTTSGGETQYF
TRBV2	TRBD1	14	TRBJ1-2	NA	TGTGCCAGCAGCGAAGCGGGACAGTCCGCTGGCTACACCTTC	CASSEAGQSAGYTF
TRBV7-9	NA	14	TRBJ2-7	NA	TGTGCCAGCAGCTTAGTGGGCAGGGTGTACGAGCAGTACTTC	CASSLVGRVYEQYF
TRBV5-1	TRBD2	14	TRBJ2-7	NA	TGCGCCAGCAGCTTGTCGGCGGGGGGGGACGAGCAGTACTTC	CASSLSAGGDEQYF
TRBV7-8	NA	15	TRBJ2-7	NA	TGTGCCAGCAGCTTAGGGTGGACTGGATCCTACGAGCAGTACTTC	CASSLGWTGSYEQYF